The clone carrying this T cell receptor (beta chain) turned up a few times. These data originate in a study of blood T cell repertoires in COVID-19. On the study more broadly: The United States, Italy and Spain supplied acute and convalescent COVID-19 samples. The cDNA or gDNA used as material had been derived from T cells, B-cell-depleted T cells, or PBMCs.

The table came from immunoSEQ multiplex PCR; TCRdb's copy has only in-frame clones and leaves some out. The sample records approximately 170,000 clones, roughly four fifths being singletons. V dropped 6 bases and J dropped 4 bases, with 16 bases sitting between them. The CDR3 consists of 14 residues. The germline CDR1 and CDR2 sequences are MNHEY and SMNVEV (reference sequence). The specimen sequenced was peripheral blood. The rearrangement links TRBV27 to TRBJ2-7; weak D call: TRBD1 (7 bases). The TCR sequence derives from a man between 65 and 85 years old with active or convalescent COVID-19. The CDR3 spells CASSRGQGGYEQYF. In DNA, the CDR3 is TGTGCCAGCAGCCGCGGGCAGGGGGGATACGAGCAGTACTTC.